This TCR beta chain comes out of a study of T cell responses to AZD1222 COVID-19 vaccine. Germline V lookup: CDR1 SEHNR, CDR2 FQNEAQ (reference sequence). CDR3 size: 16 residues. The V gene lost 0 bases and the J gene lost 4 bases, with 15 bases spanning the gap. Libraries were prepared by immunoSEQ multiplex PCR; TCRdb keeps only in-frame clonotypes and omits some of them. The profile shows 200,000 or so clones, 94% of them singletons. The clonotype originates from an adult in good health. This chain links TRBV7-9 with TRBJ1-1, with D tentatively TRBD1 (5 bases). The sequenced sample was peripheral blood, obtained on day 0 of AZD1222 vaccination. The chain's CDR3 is CASSLASTGGPTEAFF. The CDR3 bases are TGTGCCAGCAGCTTAGCGAGTACAGGTGGGCCCACTGAAGCTTTCTTT. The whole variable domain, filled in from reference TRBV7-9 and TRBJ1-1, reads DTGVSQNPRHKITKRGQNVTFRCDPISEHNRLYWYRQTLGQGPEFLTYFQNEAQLEKSRLLSDRFSAERPKGSFSTLEIQRTEQGDSAMYLCASSLASTGGPTEAFFGQGTRLTVV.